A single sample is the source of the 11 T cell receptor beta chains below, sequenced in a study of T-cell reconstitution after alpha-beta-depleted transplantation in children. Library preparation (for TCRbeta) was performed with unique molecular identifiers. TCRdb ran MiXCR on the PCR reads and lists one entry per CDR3 protein. The sample shows approximately 250,000 distinct CDR3 sequences, about 9.6% of them seen only once. Sequencing was performed on PBMCs from the stem cell graft donor, taken from the stem cell graft. All receptors derive from a human donor who donated a stem cell graft to a child with SCID.

This clonotype has a count of ten or more. This chain links TRBV12-3 or TRBV12-4 with TRBJ1-6; D gene unclear. The V end lost 6 bases, the J end lost 1 base, and 10 bases lay between the germline ends. CDR3 length equals 15 residues. This chain's CDR3 is CASSRSGSYNSPLHF. The CDR3 DNA is TGTGCCAGCAGCCGATCTGGGTCCTATAATTCACCCCTCCACTTT.

Ten or more counts support this clonotype. CDR3 DNA: TGTGCCAGCTCACTAACAGGGCCTTCACCCCTCCACTTT. Translation gives CASSLTGPSPLHF. This chain joins TRBV18 and TRBJ1-6; tentatively, D is TRBD1 (6 bases). Germline V CDR1 and CDR2: KGHSH, LQKENI. The V gene lost 4 bases and the J gene lost 9 bases, with 10 bases spanning the gap. This CDR3 spans 13 amino acids.

The sample holds many counts of this clonotype. The chain employs TRBV18 and TRBJ1-1; D might be TRBD1 (5 bases). V shed 8 bases and J shed 1 base, with 11 bases lying between them. The CDR3 extends over 13 amino acids. Per the germline V gene, CDR1 is KGHSH and CDR2 is LQKENI. Written as DNA, the CDR3 is TGTGCCAGCAGCCCCGGGGGGAACACTGAAGCTTTCTTT. This gives the protein CASSPGGNTEAFF.

At least ten counts were recorded for this clonotype. The chain recombines TRBV20-1 with TRBJ2-3; TRBD2 agrees at 8 bases. This CDR3 is built from 16 residues. CDR1 and CDR2 from the germline V gene are DFQATT and SNEGSKA (reference sequence). J gave up 0 bases and V 7 bases, and 12 bases lay outside the gene matches. The CDR3 protein is CSVEAGARASTDTQYF. The CDR3 coding sequence is TGCAGTGTTGAAGCGGGGGCCCGGGCGAGCACAGATACGCAGTATTTT.

This clonotype was detected many times. The genes are TRBV4-1 and TRBJ2-1; D gene ambiguous. V dropped 0 bases and J dropped 5 bases, with 8 bases sitting between them. Per the germline V gene, CDR1 is MGHRA and CDR2 is YSYEKL. The CDR3 length is 14 residues. The CDR3 spells CASSQDWLNNEQFF. The CDR3 DNA reads as TGCGCCAGCAGCCAAGACTGGTTGAACAATGAGCAGTTCTTC.

Many counts were recorded for this clonotype. The V call is TRBV2, the J call TRBJ1-1; D is possibly TRBD1 (5 bases). The CDR3 consists of 11 residues. Trimming shortened V by 7 bases and J by 10 bases, and 13 bases separated the two germline ends. Germline assignment: CDR1 SNHLY and CDR2 FYNNEI. The CDR3, as DNA: TGTGCCAGCACCATGGGGGTAGGAGCTTTCTTT. It encodes CASTMGVGAFF.

This clonotype was observed many times. This rearrangement joins TRBV15 to TRBJ2-1; D call uncertain. This CDR3 is built from 17 residues. The V gene's germline CDR1 is LNHNV and CDR2 YYDKDF (reference sequence). V gave up 2 bases and J gave up 4 bases, with 18 bases separating them. DNA for the CDR3: TGTGCCACCAGCAGAAAATTTGGAGCGTCCGAGTACAATGAGCAGTTCTTC. This sequence encodes CATSRKFGASEYNEQFF.

This clonotype was recorded at least ten times. The genes are TRBV20-1 and TRBJ2-5; 11 bases match TRBD2. V trimming: 4 bases; J trimming: 1 base; junction bases outside the gene matches: 2. CDR1 is DFQATT, CDR2 SNEGSKA, per germline (reference sequence). This CDR3 contains 14 residues. The CDR3 DNA reads TGCAGTGCTACAACTAGCGGGGGCCAAGAGACCCAGTACTTC. This encodes CSATTSGGQETQYF.

This clonotype occurred many times. This chain joins TRBV20-1 and TRBJ2-7, with D possibly being TRBD2 (6 bases). Trimming took 4 bases from V and 5 from J, leaving 12 bases between them. From germline, CDR1 is DFQATT and CDR2 SNEGSKA (reference sequence). This CDR3 spans 12 amino acids. CDR3 bases: TGCAGTGCTACAACTAGCCTCCACGAGCAGTACTTC. It encodes CSATTSLHEQYF.

This clonotype was counted many times. The rearrangement links TRBV20-1 to TRBJ1-1, with TRBD1 matching over 9 bases. There are 15 residues in the CDR3. Per the germline V gene, CDR1 is DFQATT and CDR2 is SNEGSKA (reference sequence). Trimming cost V 1 base and J 3 bases; bases outside gene matches: 6. The CDR3: CSARGGTGMYTEAFF. In nucleotides, the CDR3 is TGCAGTGCTAGAGGTGGGACAGGGATGTACACTGAAGCTTTCTTT.

This clonotype was observed many times. J is TRBJ2-2 and V is TRBV5-6; 8 bases agree with TRBD1. CDR3 size: 15 residues. The germline CDR1 and CDR2 sequences are SGHDT and YYEEEE. Germline trimming cut 4 bases from V and 7 bases from J; bases unmatched to any gene: 9. CDR3 DNA: TGTGCCAGCAGCCGTCGACAGGGGACGGTCGGGGAGCTGTTTTTT. It codes for CASSRRQGTVGELFF.